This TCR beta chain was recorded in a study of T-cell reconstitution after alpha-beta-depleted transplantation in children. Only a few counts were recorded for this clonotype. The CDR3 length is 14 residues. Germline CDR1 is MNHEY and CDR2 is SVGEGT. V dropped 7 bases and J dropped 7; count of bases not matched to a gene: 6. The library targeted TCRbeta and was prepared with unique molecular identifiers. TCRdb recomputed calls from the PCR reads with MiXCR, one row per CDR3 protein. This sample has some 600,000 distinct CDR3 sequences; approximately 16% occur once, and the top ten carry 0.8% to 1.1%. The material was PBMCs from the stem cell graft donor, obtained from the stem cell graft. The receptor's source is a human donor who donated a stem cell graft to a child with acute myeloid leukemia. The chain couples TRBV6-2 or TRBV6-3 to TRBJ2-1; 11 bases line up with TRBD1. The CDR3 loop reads CASKRDRGTNEQFF. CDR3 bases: TGTGCCAGCAAACGGGACAGGGGGACGAATGAGCAGTTCTTC.